This T cell receptor beta chain comes out of a study of blood T cell repertoires in COVID-19. Study details: Sites in the United States, Italy and Spain provided acute and convalescent COVID-19 samples.

In germline, CDR1 is SGHNT, CDR2 YENEEA. With 0 bases clipped from V and 5 bases from J, the junction kept 10 bases outside the gene matches. The CDR3 extends over 17 amino acids. In the original analysis: How many nucleated cells were present was estimated from reference gene primer amplification. TCRdb keeps only in-frame clones here, not all; method: immunoSEQ multiplex PCR. V, J and clone size derive from that table, while D and trimming were established from the DNA sequence. The sample has about 180,000 clones; 80% to 90% are singletons. This receptor was identified in a woman in her 50s with acute or convalescent COVID-19. The chain has TRBV11-3 and TRBJ1-1; TRBD1 aligns across 9 bases. The source material was peripheral blood. This CDR3 reads CASSLDLGTGYYTEAFF. Here the CDR3 DNA reads TGTGCCAGCAGCTTAGATCTTGGGACAGGGTATTATACTGAAGCTTTCTTT.